Detailed here is one TCR beta chain. Its cognate antigen has yet to be identified. The sample holds no much larger clone one base away, and base qualities are not on file. Receptors were amplified or captured by the immunoSEQ multiplex PCR assay. The original pipeline was this. A statistical classification framework was built to diagnose cytomegalovirus status from the catalog of TCR beta chain sequences. In TCRdb, the immuneACCESS table is reduced to in-frame sequences with V and J assigned. These tables do not hold every clone; where another copy was compared, an unresolved V gene accounts for under half, and the others remain unexplained. The V and J calls and clone size are taken from that table; D and trimming were inferred from the DNA. The sample has 180,000 or so clones on record, about nine tenths of them singletons. The leading ten clones occupy roughly 2.7% of the sample. CDR1 and CDR2 (MNHEY, SVGAGI) derive from the germline V gene. The CDR3 contains 13 residues, cysteine and phenylalanine counted. Just the 39-base CDR3 DNA is kept, in frame starting at base 1. Germline trimming: 8 bases from V, 2 bases from J; junction bases outside gene matches: 4.

The sample comes from a study of cytomegalovirus exposure and HLA in healthy donors (dated by TCRdb to the late 2010s). For context, the study as a whole: According to a later analysis, one platform produced both the 110 or so validation repertoires and the 670 or so repertoires of the first cohort. The study aimed to test whether cataloging public T cell receptors could reveal signatures of past pathogen exposure. Besides the first cohort of about 730 subjects, a separate validation cohort made up of roughly 130 different subjects was used. To predict cytomegalovirus infection status, the study combined high-throughput TCR immunosequencing, statistical association of individual TCRs with disease status, and machine learning. What the study reported, not specific to this receptor: Most TCR sequences were seen in very few donors, while some public TCRs were found in many individuals. In both the original and validation cohorts, the classifier was reported to diagnose cytomegalovirus status with high specificity and sensitivity. In vitro tests confirmed that a few of the cytomegalovirus-associated TCR beta chains recognize cytomegalovirus antigens. A total of about 180 TCR beta chains were listed by the study as associated with cytomegalovirus. Subsequent analysis determined that TCRs grouped into clusters in the first cohort also showed a tendency toward co-occurrence across the 90 to 150 validation repertoires, and approximately 93% of cluster scores exceeded 0. It was suggested by the authors that the approach could potentially be generalized to other disease states and immunological phenotypes. A later analysis lacked HLA typing for the validation cohort, so it scored co-occurrence in that cohort across all 120 or so repertoires.

Donors formed part of the validation cohort, which comprised over a hundred subjects and was distinct from the first cohort of 666 subjects. Here the chain combines TRBV6-5 and TRBJ2-7, and TRBD1 aligns with 9 junction nucleotides. The sequence was collected from a young man in good health and CMV-seropositive. Material: PBMCs. Here is the DNA: TGTGCCAGCTGCCGGGACAGGGCCTACGAGCAGTACTTC. Its protein reads: CASCRDRAYEQYF.